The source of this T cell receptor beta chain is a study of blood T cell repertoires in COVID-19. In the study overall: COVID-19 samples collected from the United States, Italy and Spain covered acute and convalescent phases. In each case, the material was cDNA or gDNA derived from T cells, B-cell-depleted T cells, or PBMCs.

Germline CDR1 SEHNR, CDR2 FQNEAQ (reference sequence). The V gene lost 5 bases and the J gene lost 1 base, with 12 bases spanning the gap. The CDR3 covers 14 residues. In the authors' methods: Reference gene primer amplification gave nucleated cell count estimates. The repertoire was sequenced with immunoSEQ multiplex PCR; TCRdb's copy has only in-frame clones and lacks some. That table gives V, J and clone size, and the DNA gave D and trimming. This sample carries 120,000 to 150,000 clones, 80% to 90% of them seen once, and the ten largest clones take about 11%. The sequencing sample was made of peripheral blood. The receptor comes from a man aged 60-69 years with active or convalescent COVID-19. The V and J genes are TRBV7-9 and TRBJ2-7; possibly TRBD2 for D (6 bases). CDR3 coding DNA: TGTGCCAGCAGCCTCACCGGGACTTCCTACGAGCAGTACTTC. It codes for CASSLTGTSYEQYF.